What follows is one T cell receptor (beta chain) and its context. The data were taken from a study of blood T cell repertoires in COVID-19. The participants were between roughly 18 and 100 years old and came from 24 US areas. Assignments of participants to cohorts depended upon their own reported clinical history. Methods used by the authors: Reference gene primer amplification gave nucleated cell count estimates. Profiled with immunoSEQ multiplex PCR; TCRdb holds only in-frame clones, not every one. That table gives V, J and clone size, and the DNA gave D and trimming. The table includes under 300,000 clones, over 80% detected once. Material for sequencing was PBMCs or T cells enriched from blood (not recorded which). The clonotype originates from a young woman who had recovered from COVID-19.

As DNA, the CDR3 is TGTGCCAGCAGCCCCGAATCGGGAGACTGGGAGACCCAGTACTTC. Its protein is CASSPESGDWETQYF. The V gene is TRBV9, the J gene TRBJ2-5; weak D call: TRBD2 (6 bases). V lost 4 bases to trimming and J lost 5 bases, with 18 bases between them. The CDR3 spans 15 residues. Germline loops: CDR1 SGDLS, CDR2 YYNGEE. Complete variable domain (other parts from reference TRBV9 and TRBJ2-5): DSGVTQTPKHLITATGQRVTLRCSPRSGDLSVYWYQQSLDQGLQFLIQYYNGEERAKGNILERFSAQQFPDLHSELNLSSLELGDSALYFCASSPESGDWETQYFGPGTRLLVL.